The 18 T cell receptor beta chains below come from one sample, sequenced in a study of T cell responses to AZD1222 COVID-19 vaccine. Sequenced by immunoSEQ multiplex PCR; TCRdb stores in-frame clones only, minus some. The table has roughly 120,000 clones, about 94% seen once. The starting material was peripheral blood, obtained 28 days after the second AZD1222 dose. All receptors come from an adult who received the AZD1222 COVID-19 vaccine.

V gene TRBV18 combines with J gene TRBJ1-2; D is undetermined. The CDR3 is 13 amino acids. Between the trimmed V and J ends, which lost 3 bases and 7 bases, there was a span of 12 bases. CDR1 and CDR2 from the germline V gene are KGHSH and LQKENI. The CDR3 bases are TGTGCCAGCTCACCTCCGGGAAGCTCTGGCTACACCTTC. Amino acids: CASSPPGSSGYTF.

This sequence joins TRBV3-1 (or the pseudogene TRBV3-2) and TRBJ1-2; D ambiguous. CDR3 length: 11 amino acids. Looked up from germline, CDR1 is LGHDT and CDR2 is YNNKEL (reference sequence). V was pared by 3 bases and J by 8 bases, with 7 bases between. The CDR3 DNA sequence: TGTGCCAGCAGCCAGGGTTTGGGCTACACCTTC. Translated: CASSQGLGYTF.

The chain carries TRBV7-9 and TRBJ2-1, with D possibly called TRBD1 or TRBD2 (5 bases each). V was clipped by 5 bases and J by 4 bases, with 15 bases between them. Per the germline V gene, CDR1 is SEHNR and CDR2 is FQNEAQ (reference sequence). This CDR3 spans 15 amino acids. The CDR3 bases are TGTGCCAGCAGCCCCCTCGGGGCCGAGTACAATGAGCAGTTCTTC. This codes for CASSPLGAEYNEQFF.

The chain uses TRBV18 and TRBJ1-3, with D unresolved. The CDR3 has 16 residues. V was clipped by 0 bases and J by 2 bases, with 11 bases between them. Germline V CDR1 and CDR2: KGHSH, LQKENI. CDR3: CASSPPAASTGNTIYF. The CDR3 region has the DNA TGTGCCAGCTCACCACCAGCGGCATCGACTGGAAACACCATATATTTT.

This rearrangement joins TRBV20-1 to TRBJ1-1, with D possibly TRBD1 on 5 matching bases. The germline V gene encodes CDR1 DFQATT and CDR2 SNEGSKA (reference sequence). V shed 3 bases and J shed 0 bases, with 8 bases lying between them. There are 13 residues in the CDR3. This CDR3 reads CSASAGLNTEAFF. CDR3 in DNA: TGCAGTGCTAGTGCAGGGTTGAACACTGAAGCTTTCTTT.

The gene calls are TRBV6-1 and TRBJ1-2; D is unresolved. CDR3 length: 13 residues. Per the germline V gene, CDR1 is MNHNS and CDR2 is SASEGT. V was cut by 3 bases and J by 1 base, with 6 bases left in between. CDR3 loop: CASSDRLNYGYTF. CDR3 coding DNA: TGTGCCAGCAGTGATCGCCTTAACTATGGCTACACCTTC.

This sequence joins TRBV18 and TRBJ2-2, with 13 bases matching TRBD2. V lost 2 bases and J lost 6; bases outside the gene matches: 3. This CDR3 region has 16 residues. Germline CDR1 and CDR2: KGHSH and LQKENI. The CDR3 bases are TGTGCCAGCTCACCAAAGGGACTAGCGGGGTCCGGGGAGCTGTTTTTT. It encodes CASSPKGLAGSGELFF.

This chain links TRBV6-4 with TRBJ1-2, with D perhaps matching TRBD1 (6 bases). Trimming left V 6 bases short and J 8 bases short, with 16 bases between. This CDR3 spans 13 amino acids. The V gene's germline CDR1 is MRHNA and CDR2 SNTAGT. CDR3 DNA sequence: TGTGCCAGCAGGGATACAGGGTCGGAGGGCTACACCTTC. It codes for CASRDTGSEGYTF.

This chain joins TRBV2 and TRBJ1-2, with D tentatively TRBD1 (5 bases). This CDR3 has 11 amino acids. With 8 bases removed from V and 3 bases from J, the gap between germline ends came to 7 bases. From germline, CDR1 is SNHLY and CDR2 FYNNEI. CDR3 sequence: CASGGDYGYTF. Here the CDR3 DNA reads TGTGCCAGCGGGGGGGACTATGGCTACACCTTC.

This chain links TRBV7-2 with TRBJ1-1; 11 bases map to TRBD1. Germline CDR1 reads SGHTA; CDR2 reads FQGNSA. V lost 5 bases and J lost 3; bases outside the gene matches: 5. The CDR3 consists of 15 residues. The CDR3 DNA sequence: TGTGCCAGCAGCCTCCGGGACAGGGGGTACACTGAAGCTTTCTTT. Residues: CASSLRDRGYTEAFF.

The V call is TRBV5-1, the J call TRBJ1-4; 10 bases align to TRBD1. CDR3 size: 14 residues. Unmatched junction bases numbered 6, after V lost 7 bases and J lost 6 bases. Germline CDR1 is SGHRS and CDR2 is YFSETQ. The CDR3 region is CASHAGTGDEKLFF. Here the CDR3 DNA reads TGCGCCAGCCACGCCGGGACAGGGGATGAAAAACTGTTTTTT.

The genes are TRBV7-2 and TRBJ1-2, with D possibly TRBD1 on 5 matching bases. The germline V gene has CDR1 SGHTA and CDR2 FQGNSA. This CDR3 comprises 14 residues. Trimming shortened V by 11 bases and J by 7 bases, and 23 bases separated the two germline ends. Here the CDR3 DNA reads TGTGCCGGTGGGGGACGGGTAGGGAGGATTGGCTACACCTTC. The encoded protein is CAGGGRVGRIGYTF.

The genes are TRBV9 and TRBJ1-2; 11 bases are shared with TRBD1. The CDR3 totals 18 residues. Germline values: CDR1 SGDLS, CDR2 YYNGEE. After removal of 3 bases from V and 2 bases from J, the junction contained 12 bases not matched to a gene. The CDR3 loop reads CASSDSTDWDRGNYGYTF. In DNA, the CDR3 is TGTGCCAGCAGCGACTCTACCGACTGGGACAGGGGGAACTATGGCTACACCTTC.

The CDR3 nucleotides are TGTGCCAGCAGATGGGCCTCCTCCTACGAGCAGTACTTC. This codes for CASRWASSYEQYF. The V call is TRBV27, the J call TRBJ2-7; D gene ambiguous. This CDR3 is 13 amino acids long. The V end was cut by 6 bases, the J end by 0 bases, with 9 bases between. Per the germline V gene, CDR1 is MNHEY and CDR2 is SMNVEV (reference sequence).

This chain uses TRBV3-1 (or the pseudogene TRBV3-2) with TRBJ2-3, with D unresolved. The germline V gene has CDR1 LGHDT and CDR2 YNNKEL (reference sequence). The CDR3 length is 13 residues. The germline V and J ends were trimmed by 6 bases and 4 bases, with 11 bases remaining between them. Here the CDR3 reads CASSPSSADTQYF. The CDR3 DNA follows: TGTGCCAGCAGTCCATCTTCCGCAGATACGCAGTATTTT.

The chain employs TRBV30 and TRBJ2-1; perhaps TRBD2 as D (5 bases). Trimming left V 3 bases short and J 10 bases short, with 10 bases between. CDR3 length: 11 residues. Germline loops: CDR1 GTSNPN, CDR2 SVGIG (reference sequence). CDR3 sequence reads: CAWSRLNEQFF. CDR3 sequence (DNA): TGTGCCTGGAGCCGACTAAACGAGCAGTTCTTC.

The rearrangement uses TRBV18 and TRBJ2-7; the match to TRBD2 covers 10 bases. V was clipped by 0 bases and J by 3 bases; unmatched bases: 5. Germline V lookup: CDR1 KGHSH, CDR2 LQKENI. CDR3 length equals 16 residues. The CDR3 DNA reads as TGTGCCAGCTCACCACCCGGACTAGCGGCAAACTACGAGCAGTACTTC. Protein product: CASSPPGLAANYEQYF.

This rearrangement joins TRBV15 to TRBJ1-1; no clear D. CDR1 and CDR2 from the germline V gene are LNHNV and YYDKDF (reference sequence). The CDR3 loop spans 16 amino acids. V shed 1 base and J shed 0 bases, with 12 bases lying between them. CDR3 region: CATSRVVARMNTEAFF. CDR3 DNA sequence: TGTGCCACCAGCAGAGTCGTAGCCCGAATGAACACTGAAGCTTTCTTT. The full variable domain, its missing parts supplied by reference TRBV15 and TRBJ1-1, is DAMVIQNPRYQVTQFGKPVTLSCSQTLNHNVMYWYQQKSSQAPKLLFHYYDKDFNNEADTPDNFQSRRPNTSFCFLDIRSPGLGDTAMYLCATSRVVARMNTEAFFGQGTRLTVV.